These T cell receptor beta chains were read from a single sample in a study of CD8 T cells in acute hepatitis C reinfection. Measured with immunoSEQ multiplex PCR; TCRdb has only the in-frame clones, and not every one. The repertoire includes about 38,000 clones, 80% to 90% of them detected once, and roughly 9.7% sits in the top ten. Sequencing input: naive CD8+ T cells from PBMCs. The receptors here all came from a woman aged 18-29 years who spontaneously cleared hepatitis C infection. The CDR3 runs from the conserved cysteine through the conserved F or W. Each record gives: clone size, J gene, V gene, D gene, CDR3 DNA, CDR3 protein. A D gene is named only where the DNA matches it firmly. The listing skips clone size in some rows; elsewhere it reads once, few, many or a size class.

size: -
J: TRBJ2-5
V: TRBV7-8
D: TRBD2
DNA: TGTGCCAGCAGCCAACAAGCGGGAGGGCCGTCAGAGACCCAGTACTTC
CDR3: CASSQQAGGPSETQYF

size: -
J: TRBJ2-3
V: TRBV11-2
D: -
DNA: TGTGCCAGCAGCTTCAGGGCAGATACGCAGTATTTT
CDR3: CASSFRADTQYF

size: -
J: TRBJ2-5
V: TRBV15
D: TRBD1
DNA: TGTGCCACCAGCACTCGGACAGGGGGACTCGAGACCCAGTACTTC
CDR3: CATSTRTGGLETQYF

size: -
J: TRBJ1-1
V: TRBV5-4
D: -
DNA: TGTGCCAGCAGCTCGAACCCAGGGATCCCGAACACTGAAGCTTTCTTT
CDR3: CASSSNPGIPNTEAFF

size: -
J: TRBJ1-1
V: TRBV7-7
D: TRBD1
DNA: TGTGCCAGCCGACAGGGCCAAAACACTGAAGCTTTCTTT
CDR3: CASRQGQNTEAFF

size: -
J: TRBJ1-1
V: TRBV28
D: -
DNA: TGTGCCAGCACCCAAATAAGGTTCGGTGAAGCTTTCTTT
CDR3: CASTQIRFGEAFF

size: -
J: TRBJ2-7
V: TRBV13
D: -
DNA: TGTGCCAGCAGCATAGACAGGGCTAGCGCCGGGCAGTACTTC
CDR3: CASSIDRASAGQYF

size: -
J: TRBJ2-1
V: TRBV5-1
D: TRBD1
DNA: TGCGCCAGCAGCTTGGACGGGACAGGAGACTACAATGAGCAGTTCTTC
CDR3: CASSLDGTGDYNEQFF

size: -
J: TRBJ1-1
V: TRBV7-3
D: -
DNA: TGTGCCAGCAGCTTATCACGCGAGAACACTGAAGCTTTCTTT
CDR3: CASSLSRENTEAFF

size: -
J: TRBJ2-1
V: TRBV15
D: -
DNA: TGTGCCACCAGCCCAGATAACAATGAGCAGTTCTTC
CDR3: CATSPDNNEQFF

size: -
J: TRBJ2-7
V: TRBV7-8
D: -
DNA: TGTGCCAGCAGCTTATACGAGCAGTACTTC
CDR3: CASSLYEQYF

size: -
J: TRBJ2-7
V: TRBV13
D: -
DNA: TGTGCCAGCAGCTCTGAGATGACCGGATACGAGCAGTACTTC
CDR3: CASSSEMTGYEQYF

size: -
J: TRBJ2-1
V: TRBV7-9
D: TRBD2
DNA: TGTGCCAGCAGCTCCTTAAAACTAGCGGAGAATTACAATGAGCAGTTCTTC
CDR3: CASSSLKLAENYNEQFF

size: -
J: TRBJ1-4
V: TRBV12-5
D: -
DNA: TGTGCTAGTGGTTTAATCGTGACGGAGGCAACTAATGAAAAACTGTTTTTT
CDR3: CASGLIVTEATNEKLFF

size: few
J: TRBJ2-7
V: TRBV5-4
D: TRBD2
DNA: TGTGCCAGCAGCTTGGCTCGGGCTAGCGGACTCTACGAGCAGTACTTC
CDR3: CASSLARASGLYEQYF

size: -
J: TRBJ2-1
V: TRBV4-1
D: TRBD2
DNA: TGCGCCAGCACTCGAGCGGGAGGGCCGATGGATGAGCAGTTCTTC
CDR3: CASTRAGGPMDEQFF

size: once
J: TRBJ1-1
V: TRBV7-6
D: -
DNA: TGTGCCAGCAGCTTAGCCGCAGGGGCTGAAGCTTTCTTT
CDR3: CASSLAAGAEAFF

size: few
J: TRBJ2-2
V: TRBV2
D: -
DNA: TGTGCCAGCAAGGGGGGAGGAGAGCTGTTTTTT
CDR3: CASKGGGELFF

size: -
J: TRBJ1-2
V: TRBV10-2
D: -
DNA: TGCGCCAGCAGTGAGCGGGTGTTTCAGAGAAGTTATGGCTACACCTTC
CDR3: CASSERVFQRSYGYTF

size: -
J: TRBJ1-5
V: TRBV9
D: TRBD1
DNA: TGTGCCAGCAGCGAATTTGGACAGGGCTCTCAGCCCCAGCATTTT
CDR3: CASSEFGQGSQPQHF

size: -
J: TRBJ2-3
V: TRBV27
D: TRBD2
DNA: TGTGCCAGCAGTTTATCACCGGGACTAGCGGGGGGAGATACGCAGTATTTT
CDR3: CASSLSPGLAGGDTQYF

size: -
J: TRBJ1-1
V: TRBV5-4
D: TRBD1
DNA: TGTGCCAGCAGCTTGGGGGACAGGGGGCGAACCGAAGCTTTCTTT
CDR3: CASSLGDRGRTEAFF

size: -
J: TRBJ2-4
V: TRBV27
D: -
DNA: TGTGCCAGCGGGTGGGGTCGGGTGGATGCCAAAAACATTCAGTACTTC
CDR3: CASGWGRVDAKNIQYF

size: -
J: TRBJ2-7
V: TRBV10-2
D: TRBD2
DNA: TGCGCCAGCAGTGAGTCGAGACTAGCGGGGACCCACGAGCAGTACTTC
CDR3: CASSESRLAGTHEQYF

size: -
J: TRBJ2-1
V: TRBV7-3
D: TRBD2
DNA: TGTGCCAGCAGCCTCCTATCCGGGAGGTACAATGAGCAGTTCTTC
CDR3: CASSLLSGRYNEQFF

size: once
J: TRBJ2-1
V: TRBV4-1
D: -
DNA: TGCGCCAGCAGCCAAGAGAGGCATCCCTACAATGAGCAGTTCTTC
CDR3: CASSQERHPYNEQFF

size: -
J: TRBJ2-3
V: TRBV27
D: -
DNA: TGTGCCAGCAGTTCAAGACAGGGAAAGCGGGAAGGCACAGATACGCAGTATTTT
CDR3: CASSSRQGKREGTDTQYF

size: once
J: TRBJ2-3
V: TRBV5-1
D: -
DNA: TGCGCCAGCAGCTTGGTGGGACCCTCTAGACATACAGATACGCAGTATTTT
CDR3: CASSLVGPSRHTDTQYF

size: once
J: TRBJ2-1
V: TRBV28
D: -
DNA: TGTGCCAGCAGTTTAGAGCTATCGGGACTGGACTACAATGAGCAGTTCTTC
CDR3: CASSLELSGLDYNEQFF

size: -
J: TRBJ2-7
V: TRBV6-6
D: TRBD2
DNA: TGTGCCAGCAGTTCACCCCTAGCGGGATTCTACGAGCAGTACTTC
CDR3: CASSSPLAGFYEQYF

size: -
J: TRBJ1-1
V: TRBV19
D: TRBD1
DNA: TGTGCCAGTAGGTTACAGGGGGCGTTCACTGAAGCTTTCTTT
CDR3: CASRLQGAFTEAFF

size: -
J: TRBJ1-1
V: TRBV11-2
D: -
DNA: TGTGCCAGCAGCTGGGCAAAATCCAGGTTGAACACTGAAGCTTTCTTT
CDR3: CASSWAKSRLNTEAFF

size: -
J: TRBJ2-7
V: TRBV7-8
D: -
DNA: TGTGCCAGCAGCTTGCAGGCTAGCGAAGGCGAGCAGTACTTC
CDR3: CASSLQASEGEQYF